This is a list of T cell receptor beta chains from one sample in a study of blood T cell repertoires in COVID-19. The table came from immunoSEQ multiplex PCR; TCRdb's copy has only in-frame clones and leaves some out. The table shows 150,000 or so clones, with around 87% occurring only once. Source material: peripheral blood. The receptors shown here come from a man older than 75 with acute or convalescent COVID-19. Each CDR3 is given with its conserved first and last residue.

v_gene,CDR3aa
TRBV4-1,CASSQLFVYNEQFF
TRBV19,CASSISAQGAYEQYF
TRBV28,CASTLSPSTGGGHGYTF
TRBV7-6,CASSNRTSGIYEQYF
TRBV5-1,CASSLERAENNSPLHF
TRBV11-2,CASSSQGSKNTEAFF
TRBV6-1,CASSELGYGYSNQPQHF
TRBV5-1,CASSRASGGPTYEQYF
TRBV24-1,CATSGGGGLGYYNEQFF
TRBV9,CASSAGPGQINSPLHF
TRBV9,CASSVAGGLETQYF